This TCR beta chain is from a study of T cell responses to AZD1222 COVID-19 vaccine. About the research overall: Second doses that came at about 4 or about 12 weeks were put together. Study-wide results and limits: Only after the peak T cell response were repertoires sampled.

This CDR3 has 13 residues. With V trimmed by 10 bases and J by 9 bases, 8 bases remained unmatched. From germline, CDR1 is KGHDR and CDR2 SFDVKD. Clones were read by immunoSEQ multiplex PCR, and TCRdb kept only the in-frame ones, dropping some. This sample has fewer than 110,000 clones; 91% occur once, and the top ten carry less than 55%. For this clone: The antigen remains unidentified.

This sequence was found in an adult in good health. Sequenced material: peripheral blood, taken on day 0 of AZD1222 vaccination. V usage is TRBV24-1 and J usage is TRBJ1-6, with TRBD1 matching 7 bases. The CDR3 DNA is TGTGCCACAGAGACAGGGCGGGGTTCACCCCTCCACTTT. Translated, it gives CATETGRGSPLHF.